This T cell receptor beta chain was identified in a study of blood T cells in healthy people across ages. The CDR3 has 14 amino acids. V trimming: 5 bases; J trimming: 7 bases; junction bases outside the gene matches: 7. Next came a second PCR, run for roughly 6 to 11 cycles, which used a sample-barcoded 5' primer along with a J-beta primer mix. Via MiXCR, TCRdb re-called the 5' RACE reads, giving one row per CDR3 protein. This sample carries around 520,000 distinct CDR3 sequences, about 27% of them seen once, and the ten largest clones take approximately 3.6%. The data also belong to a second study, concerning T cells of mothers and their children.

Specimen: blood. This clonotype was sampled from a boy aged 2 to 9 in good health. The chain combines TRBV12-3 or TRBV12-4 with TRBJ2-1; the match to TRBD2 covers 8 bases. In DNA, the CDR3 is TGTGCCAGCAGTCGAGCGGGAGTGAGGAATGAGCAGTTCTTC. Translated, it gives CASSRAGVRNEQFF.